One sample yielded the 24 T cell receptor beta chains listed below, sequenced in a study of PD-1 blockade in classical Hodgkin lymphoma. As for time point: newly diagnosed, previously untreated cHL patient sample. By magnetic negative selection, CD8+ T cells were isolated from the thawed PBMCs. Measured with immunoSEQ multiplex PCR; TCRdb has only the in-frame clones, and not every one. The table has around 2,000 clones, about three quarters seen once. Sequences were obtained from CD8+ T cells from blood. Receptors originate from a human donor with classical Hodgkin lymphoma.

In DNA form, the CDR3 reads TGTGCCAGCAGCCTCGGGTACTCTTCCTCTGGGGCCAACGTCCTGACTTTC. Residues: CASSLGYSSSGANVLTF. The chain has TRBV7-9 and TRBJ2-6; D unclear. Germline V gene sequence: CDR1 SEHNR, CDR2 FQNEAQ (reference sequence). The CDR3 has 17 residues. Between the trimmed V and J ends, which lost 5 bases and 0 bases, there was a span of 14 bases.

V and J are TRBV27 and TRBJ2-2; 8 bases agree with TRBD1. The CDR3 covers 16 residues. V dropped 5 bases and J dropped 1; count of bases not matched to a gene: 6. Looked up from germline, CDR1 is MNHEY and CDR2 is SMNVEV (reference sequence). The CDR3 region is CASSPSGGLNTGELFF. CDR3 bases: TGTGCCAGCAGTCCTTCAGGGGGCTTGAACACCGGGGAGCTGTTTTTT.

V usage is TRBV10-3 and J usage is TRBJ2-5; D tentatively fits TRBD1 or TRBD2 (5 bases each). V lost 2 bases and J 5 bases, leaving 18 bases between the germline ends. Germline CDR1 is ENHRY and CDR2 is SYGVKD. This CDR3 contains 16 residues. In DNA form, the CDR3 reads TGTGCCATCAGTGAGAGCTCAGGGACCATAGGGGAGACCCAGTACTTC. As protein: CAISESSGTIGETQYF.

The J gene is TRBJ2-3, the V gene TRBV14; D gene uncertain. Trimming took 0 bases from V and 5 from J, leaving 12 bases between them. The CDR3 length is 15 residues. Germline V gives CDR1 SGHDN, CDR2 FVKESK. The CDR3: CASSQEDVWGDTQYF. CDR3 sequence (DNA): TGTGCCAGCAGCCAAGAAGACGTGTGGGGAGATACGCAGTATTTT.

The CDR3 sequence: CASTNSVVGQYF. The CDR3 bases are TGTGCCAGCACCAATTCAGTCGTCGGGCAGTACTTC. The V call is TRBV7-8, the J call TRBJ2-7, with D unresolved. Per the germline V gene, CDR1 is SGHVS and CDR2 is FQNEAQ. The CDR3 is 12 residues long. Deletions cut 7 bases from V and 9 bases from J, with 16 bases between.

V usage is TRBV13 and J usage is TRBJ1-2; a possible D gene is TRBD1 (6 bases). The V gene's germline CDR1 is PRHDT and CDR2 FYEKMQ (reference sequence). There are 13 residues in the CDR3. V lost 4 bases and J 6 bases, leaving 12 bases between the germline ends. This chain's CDR3 is CASSSRGEDGYTF. The CDR3 nucleotides read TGTGCCAGCAGCTCCAGGGGAGAGGATGGCTACACCTTC. Full variable domain (outside the CDR3, taken from reference TRBV13 and TRBJ1-2): AAGVIQSPRHLIKEKRETATLKCYPIPRHDTVYWYQQGPGQDPQFLISFYEKMQSDKGSIPDRFSAQQFSDYHSELNMSSLELGDSALYFCASSSRGEDGYTFGSGTRLTVV.

The CDR3 loop is CASSEASGGAGNEQFF. The CDR3 DNA follows: TGTGCCAGCAGTGAAGCTAGCGGGGGGGCCGGGAATGAGCAGTTCTTC. The chain is built from TRBV2 and TRBJ2-1; 11 nucleotides align to TRBD2. Germline assignment: CDR1 SNHLY and CDR2 FYNNEI. V shed 0 bases and J 7 bases; nucleotides not matched to a gene: 5. This CDR3 comprises 16 residues.

The V gene is TRBV11-2, the J gene TRBJ2-7, with 7 bases aligning to TRBD2. Germline values: CDR1 SGHAT, CDR2 FQNNGV. Losses at the gene ends were 5 bases for V and 2 bases for J; bases not matched to a gene: 15. The CDR3 covers 17 residues. In DNA, the CDR3 is TGTGCCAGCAGCCAGGGTCTAGCGGATACCCATCCCTACGAGCAGTACTTC. This encodes CASSQGLADTHPYEQYF.

The chain has TRBV5-1 and TRBJ2-6; TRBD1 aligns across 9 bases. Germline CDR1 and CDR2: SGHRS and YFSETQ. V shed 1 base and J 4 bases; nucleotides not matched to a gene: 6. The CDR3 runs to 17 residues. The CDR3 nucleotides read TGCGCCAGCAGCTTGTCGGGACAGGGATCCGGGGCCAACGTCCTGACTTTC. Translating it yields CASSLSGQGSGANVLTF.

The genes are TRBV6-5 and TRBJ2-1; D perhaps matches TRBD2 (5 bases). Germline V CDR1 and CDR2: MNHEY, SVGAGI. The CDR3 contains 13 residues. V gave up 5 bases and J gave up 9 bases, with 14 bases separating them. CDR3 DNA sequence: TGTGCCAGCAGTCCCTTGGCGGCGGGTGAGCAGTTCTTC. Protein sequence: CASSPLAAGEQFF.

The V call is TRBV29-1, the J call TRBJ2-3, with D unclear. The CDR3 is 12 residues long. Trimming left V 4 bases short and J 2 bases short, with 7 bases between. Germline V gene sequence: CDR1 SQVTM, CDR2 ANQGSEA. The CDR3 coding sequence is TGCAGCGTTGGCGACTTCACAGATACGCAGTATTTT. It yields the protein CSVGDFTDTQYF.

The CDR3 spells CAIQGFSGNTIYF. CDR3 coding DNA: TGTGCAATACAGGGGTTCTCTGGAAACACCATATATTTT. This chain links TRBV5-4 with TRBJ1-3; 7 bases agree with TRBD1. The CDR3 has 13 amino acids. In germline, CDR1 is SGHNT, CDR2 YYREEE (reference sequence).

In its sample, this clone was seen once. The chain links TRBV25-1 to TRBJ2-1, with TRBD2 as a possible D gene (6 bases). The CDR3 has 15 residues. The V end was cut by 3 bases, the J end by 6 bases, with 15 bases between. Germline V gene sequence: CDR1 MGHDK, CDR2 SYGVNS. The DNA for the CDR3 is TGTGCCAGCAGTGATCTGGGCGGGGCCGTCAATGAGCAGTTCTTC. This translates into CASSDLGGAVNEQFF.

The rearrangement links TRBV5-1 to TRBJ2-7, with 9 nucleotides matching TRBD2. CDR3 length: 13 residues. The V gene's germline CDR1 is SGHRS and CDR2 YFSETQ. V was clipped by 2 bases and J by 6 bases; unmatched bases: 3. CDR3 in DNA: TGCGCCAGCAGCTTTAAACTAGCGGGCGAGCAGTACTTC. The encoded protein is CASSFKLAGEQYF. The variable domain in full, completed from reference TRBV5-1 and TRBJ2-7, reads KAGVTQTPRYLIKTRGQQVTLSCSPISGHRSVSWYQQTPGQGLQFLFEYFSETQRNKGNFPGRFSGRQFSNSRSEMNVSTLELGDSALYLCASSFKLAGEQYFGPGTRLTVT.

The chain uses TRBV5-1 and TRBJ2-5, with D possibly matching TRBD1 (6 bases). Germline V lookup: CDR1 SGHRS, CDR2 YFSETQ. Trimming removed 0 bases at V and 3 bases at J, with 12 bases between. The CDR3 covers 15 residues. The CDR3 protein is CASSLAGSGEETQYF. The CDR3 nucleotides are TGCGCCAGCAGCTTGGCCGGGTCAGGGGAAGAGACCCAGTACTTC.

The rearrangement links TRBV4-1 to TRBJ2-7; 7 nucleotides agree with TRBD2. This CDR3 comprises 16 residues. The V and J ends lost 0 bases and 2 bases, in that order; junction bases with no gene match: 7. CDR1 MGHRA and CDR2 YSYEKL come from the germline V gene. CDR3 residues: CASSQDGRGGAYEQYF. DNA for the CDR3: TGCGCCAGCAGCCAAGACGGGCGGGGAGGGGCCTACGAGCAGTACTTC.

This clone was seen once. The V gene is TRBV15, the J gene TRBJ1-2; 7 bases line up with TRBD1. The J segment lost 8 bases and the V segment lost 5 bases, leaving 5 bases of the junction unmatched. Germline V CDR1 and CDR2: LNHNV, YYDKDF (reference sequence). CDR3 length: 12 amino acids. The DNA of the CDR3 is TGTGCCACCAGCTTAGGGGGCGTCGGCTACACCTTC. It encodes CATSLGGVGYTF.

This clone has only a few counts. The gene calls are TRBV7-9 and TRBJ2-7, with 10 positions matching TRBD1. CDR3 length: 15 residues. Per the germline V gene, CDR1 is SEHNR and CDR2 is FQNEAQ (reference sequence). V shed 4 bases and J 6 bases; nucleotides not matched to a gene: 9. The CDR3 DNA sequence: TGTGCCAGCAGCTACCCGGGACAGGGGTACGTCGAGCAGTACTTC. This gives the protein CASSYPGQGYVEQYF. Supplemented by reference TRBV7-9 and TRBJ2-7, the full variable domain reads DTGVSQNPRHKITKRGQNVTFRCDPISEHNRLYWYRQTLGQGPEFLTYFQNEAQLEKSRLLSDRFSAERPKGSFSTLEIQRTEQGDSAMYLCASSYPGQGYVEQYFGPGTRLTVT.

The chain combines TRBV2 with TRBJ1-1; the D gene is possibly TRBD1 (5 bases). Trimming removed 6 bases from V and 1 base from J, with 12 bases in between. Germline-derived CDR1 and CDR2 are SNHLY and FYNNEI. This CDR3 region has 14 residues. The CDR3 nucleotides read TGTGCCAGCAGATTTGACAGCCGGAACACTGAAGCTTTCTTT. It codes for CASRFDSRNTEAFF.

The chain employs TRBV27 and TRBJ2-5; D is perhaps TRBD2 (6 bases). The CDR3 is 14 residues long. Trimming took off 5 bases at V and 3 bases at J, with 13 bases between the two ends. The germline gives CDR1 MNHEY, CDR2 SMNVEV (reference sequence). This chain's CDR3 is CASSTAREKETQYF. As DNA, the CDR3 is TGTGCCAGCAGTACTGCCCGGGAGAAAGAGACCCAGTACTTC.

Here the CDR3 reads CASSRMGTESYEQYF. The CDR3, as DNA: TGTGCCAGCAGTCGTATGGGGACAGAGTCCTACGAGCAGTACTTC. The genes are TRBV6-1 and TRBJ2-7, with 7 bases identical to TRBD1. CDR1 is MNHNS, CDR2 SASEGT, per germline. The CDR3 has 15 residues. With 5 bases clipped from V and 1 base from J, the junction kept 8 bases outside the gene matches.

This clone occurred once. The chain joins TRBV6-5 to TRBJ2-7; D possibly corresponds to TRBD1 (6 bases). This CDR3 spans 16 amino acids. CDR1 and CDR2 from the germline V gene are MNHEY and SVGAGI. V was cut by 1 base and J by 3 bases, with 16 bases left in between. Here the CDR3 reads CASSYLGHPEGYEQYF. The DNA for the CDR3 is TGTGCCAGCAGTTACTTGGGACACCCCGAGGGCTACGAGCAGTACTTC.

In its sample, this clone was seen a few times. The CDR3 nucleotides are TGTGCCAGCAGCCTCAGTAGCTACAATGAGCAGTTCTTC. Its protein product is CASSLSSYNEQFF. The J gene is TRBJ2-1, the V gene TRBV7-9; no reliable D call. With 5 bases removed from V and 3 bases from J, the gap between germline ends came to 8 bases. The length of the CDR3 is 13 residues. Germline V CDR1 and CDR2: SEHNR, FQNEAQ (reference sequence). Combining the CDR3 with reference TRBV7-9 and TRBJ2-1 gives the whole variable domain DTGVSQNPRHKITKRGQNVTFRCDPISEHNRLYWYRQTLGQGPEFLTYFQNEAQLEKSRLLSDRFSAERPKGSFSTLEIQRTEQGDSAMYLCASSLSSYNEQFFGPGTRLTVL.

This rearrangement joins TRBV9 to TRBJ1-2, with a tentative D call TRBD1 (5 bases). Looked up from germline, CDR1 is SGDLS and CDR2 is YYNGEE. CDR3 length: 14 residues. Deletions cut 3 bases from V and 4 bases from J, with 13 bases between. The CDR3 region is CASSGDGVGYGYTF. The CDR3 DNA reads as TGTGCCAGCAGCGGGGACGGGGTGGGCTATGGCTACACCTTC.